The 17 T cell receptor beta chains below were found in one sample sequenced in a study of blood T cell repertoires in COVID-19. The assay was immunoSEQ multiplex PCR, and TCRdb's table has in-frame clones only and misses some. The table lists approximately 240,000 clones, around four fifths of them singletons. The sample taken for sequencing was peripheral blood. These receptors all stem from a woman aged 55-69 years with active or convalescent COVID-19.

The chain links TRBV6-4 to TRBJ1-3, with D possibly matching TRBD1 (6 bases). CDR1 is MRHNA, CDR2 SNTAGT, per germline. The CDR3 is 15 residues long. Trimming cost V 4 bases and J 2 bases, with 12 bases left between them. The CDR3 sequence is CASSARTEPGNTIYF. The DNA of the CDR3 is TGTGCCAGCAGTGCCCGGACAGAACCTGGAAACACCATATATTTT.

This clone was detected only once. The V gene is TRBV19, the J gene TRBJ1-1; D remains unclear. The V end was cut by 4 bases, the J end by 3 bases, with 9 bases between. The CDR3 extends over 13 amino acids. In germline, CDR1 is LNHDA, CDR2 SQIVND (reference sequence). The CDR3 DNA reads TGTGCCAGTAGTAGGGGAGGGTACACTGAAGCTTTCTTT. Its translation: CASSRGGYTEAFF.

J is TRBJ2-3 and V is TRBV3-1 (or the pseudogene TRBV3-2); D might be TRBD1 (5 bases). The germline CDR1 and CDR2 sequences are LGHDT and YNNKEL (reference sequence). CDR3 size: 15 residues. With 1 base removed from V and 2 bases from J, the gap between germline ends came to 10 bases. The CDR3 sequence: CASSQGQGPTDTQYF. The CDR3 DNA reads TGTGCCAGCAGCCAAGGTCAGGGCCCCACAGATACGCAGTATTTT.

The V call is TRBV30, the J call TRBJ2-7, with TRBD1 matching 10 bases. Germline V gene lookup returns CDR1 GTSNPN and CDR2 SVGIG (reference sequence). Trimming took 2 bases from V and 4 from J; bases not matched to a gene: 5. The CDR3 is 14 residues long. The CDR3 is CAWSRGQGGYEQYF. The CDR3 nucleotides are TGTGCCTGGAGTAGAGGACAGGGGGGATACGAGCAGTACTTC. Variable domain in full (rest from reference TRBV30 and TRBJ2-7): SQTIHQWPATLVQPVGSPLSLECTVEGTSNPNLYWYRQAAGRGLQLLFYSVGIGQISSEVPQNLSASRPQDRQFILSSKKLLLSDSGFYLCAWSRGQGGYEQYFGPGTRLTVT.

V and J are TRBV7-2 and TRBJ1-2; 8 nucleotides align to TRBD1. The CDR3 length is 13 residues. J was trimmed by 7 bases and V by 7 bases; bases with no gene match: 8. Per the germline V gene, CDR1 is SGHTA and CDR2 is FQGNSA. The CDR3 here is CASNSGGGGGYTF. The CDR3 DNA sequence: TGTGCCAGCAACTCAGGGGGCGGGGGTGGCTACACCTTC.

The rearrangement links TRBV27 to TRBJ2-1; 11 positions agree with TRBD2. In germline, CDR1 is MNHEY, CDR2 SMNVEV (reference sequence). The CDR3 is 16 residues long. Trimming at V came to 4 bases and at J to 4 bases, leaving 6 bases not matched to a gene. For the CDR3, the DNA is TGTGCCAGCAGTTCAGTAGCGGGGGGGGGTTACAATGAGCAGTTCTTC. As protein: CASSSVAGGGYNEQFF.

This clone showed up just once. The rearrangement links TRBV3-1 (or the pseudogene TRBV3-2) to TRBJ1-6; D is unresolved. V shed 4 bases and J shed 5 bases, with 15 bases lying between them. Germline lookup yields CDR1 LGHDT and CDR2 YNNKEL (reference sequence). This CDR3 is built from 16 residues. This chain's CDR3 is CASSLLLPPNNSPLHF. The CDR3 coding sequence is TGTGCCAGCAGCCTTCTATTACCCCCCAATAATTCACCCCTCCACTTT.

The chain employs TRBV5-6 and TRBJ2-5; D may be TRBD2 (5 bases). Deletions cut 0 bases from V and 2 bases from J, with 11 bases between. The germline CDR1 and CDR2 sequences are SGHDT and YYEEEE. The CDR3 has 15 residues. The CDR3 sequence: CASSLARLTQETQYF. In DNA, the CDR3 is TGTGCCAGCAGCTTGGCGAGACTAACACAAGAGACCCAGTACTTC.

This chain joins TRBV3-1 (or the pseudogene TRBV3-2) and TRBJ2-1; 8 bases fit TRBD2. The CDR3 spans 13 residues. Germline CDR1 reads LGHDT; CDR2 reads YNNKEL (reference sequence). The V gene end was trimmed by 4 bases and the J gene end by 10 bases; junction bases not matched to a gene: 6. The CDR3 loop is CASSPPGGEEQFF. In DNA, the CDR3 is TGTGCCAGCAGCCCCCCCGGGGGGGAGGAGCAGTTCTTC.

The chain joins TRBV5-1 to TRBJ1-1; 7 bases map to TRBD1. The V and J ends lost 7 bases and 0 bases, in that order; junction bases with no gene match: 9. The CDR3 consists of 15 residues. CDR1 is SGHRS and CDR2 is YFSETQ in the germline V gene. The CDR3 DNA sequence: TGCGCCAGCCAGTTTGGGGGACAGTTGAACACTGAAGCTTTCTTT. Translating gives CASQFGGQLNTEAFF.

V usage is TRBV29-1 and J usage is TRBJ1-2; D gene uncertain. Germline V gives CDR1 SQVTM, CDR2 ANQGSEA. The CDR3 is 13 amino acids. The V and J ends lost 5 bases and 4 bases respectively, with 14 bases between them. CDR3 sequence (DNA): TGCAGCGTTCGGGATGAGGGAAGCTATGGCTACACCTTC. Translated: CSVRDEGSYGYTF.

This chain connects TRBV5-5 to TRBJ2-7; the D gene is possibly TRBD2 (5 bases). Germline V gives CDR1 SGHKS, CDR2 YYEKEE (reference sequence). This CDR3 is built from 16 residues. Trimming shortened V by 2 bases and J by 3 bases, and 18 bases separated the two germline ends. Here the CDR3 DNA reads TGTGCCAGCAGCTTCTCTGTAGAGGACTTATACTACGAGCAGTACTTC. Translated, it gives CASSFSVEDLYYEQYF.

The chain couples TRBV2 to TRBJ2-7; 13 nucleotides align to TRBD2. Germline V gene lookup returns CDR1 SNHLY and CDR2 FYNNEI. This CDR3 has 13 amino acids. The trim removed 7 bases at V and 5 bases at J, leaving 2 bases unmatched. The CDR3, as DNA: TGTGCCAGCAAAGGACTAGCGGGAGACGAGCAGTACTTC. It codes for CASKGLAGDEQYF.

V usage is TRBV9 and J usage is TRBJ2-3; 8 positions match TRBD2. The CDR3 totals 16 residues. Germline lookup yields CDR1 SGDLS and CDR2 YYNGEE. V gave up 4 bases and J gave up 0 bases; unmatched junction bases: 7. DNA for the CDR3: TGTGCCAGCAGCCCTGACCCGGGGGGGAGCACAGATACGCAGTATTTT. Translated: CASSPDPGGSTDTQYF. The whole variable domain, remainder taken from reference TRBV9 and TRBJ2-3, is DSGVTQTPKHLITATGQRVTLRCSPRSGDLSVYWYQQSLDQGLQFLIQYYNGEERAKGNILERFSAQQFPDLHSELNLSSLELGDSALYFCASSPDPGGSTDTQYFGPGTRLTVL.

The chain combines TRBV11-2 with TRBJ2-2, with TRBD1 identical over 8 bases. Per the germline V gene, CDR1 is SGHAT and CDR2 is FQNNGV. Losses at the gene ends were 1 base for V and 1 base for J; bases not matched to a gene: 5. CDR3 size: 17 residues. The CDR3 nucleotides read TGTGCCAGCAGCTTAGCGGGACAGGTCCTGAACACCGGGGAGCTGTTTTTT. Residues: CASSLAGQVLNTGELFF.

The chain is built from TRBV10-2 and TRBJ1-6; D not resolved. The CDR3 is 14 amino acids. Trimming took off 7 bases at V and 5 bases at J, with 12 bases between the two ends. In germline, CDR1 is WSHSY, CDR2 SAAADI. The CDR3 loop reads CASNEGDDNSPLHF. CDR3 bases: TGCGCCAGCAACGAGGGCGACGATAATTCACCCCTCCACTTT.

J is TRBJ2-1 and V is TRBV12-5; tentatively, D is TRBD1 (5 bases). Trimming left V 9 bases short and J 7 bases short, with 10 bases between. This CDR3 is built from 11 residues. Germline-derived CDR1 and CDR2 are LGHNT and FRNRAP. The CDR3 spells CASAAGNEQFF. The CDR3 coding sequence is TGTGCTAGCGCTGCAGGGAATGAGCAGTTCTTC.